The 16 T cell receptor beta chains in this list originate from one sample, sequenced in a study of blood T cells in healthy people across ages. A sample-barcoded 5' primer and a J-beta primer mix were used in a second PCR of roughly 6 to 11 cycles. In TCRdb, the 5' RACE reads were re-called with MiXCR into one record per CDR3 protein. Of roughly 1.6 million distinct CDR3 sequences detected, 30% to 40% appear once; the ten largest clones hold approximately 10%. The sequencing input was blood. These receptors all stem from a woman younger than 45 in good health.

The J gene is TRBJ2-7, the V gene TRBV7-9, with TRBD2 identical over 11 bases. In germline, CDR1 is SEHNR, CDR2 FQNEAQ (reference sequence). Trimming cost V 5 bases and J 0 bases; bases outside gene matches: 12. CDR3 size: 18 residues. The CDR3 protein is CASSPTGLAVLSSYEQYF. CDR3 DNA sequence: TGTGCCAGCAGCCCCACGGGACTAGCGGTCCTAAGCTCCTACGAGCAGTACTTC.

This CDR3 is CASSLRGSGSVETQYF. The CDR3 nucleotides read TGTGCCAGCAGCCTTCGGGGTAGCGGGAGTGTGGAGACCCAGTACTTC. The rearrangement links TRBV3-1 to TRBJ2-5, with 9 nucleotides matching TRBD2. The germline V gene has CDR1 LGHDT and CDR2 YNNKEL (reference sequence). This CDR3 spans 16 amino acids. Trimming at V came to 4 bases and at J to 5 bases, leaving 11 bases not matched to a gene.

The J gene is TRBJ2-7, the V gene TRBV12-3 or TRBV12-4; D uncertain. CDR3 size: 11 residues. V was trimmed by 3 bases and J by 3 bases, leaving 3 bases between them. The CDR3 bases are TGTGCCAGCAGTTTTTTCTACGAGCAGTACTTC. Amino acid sequence: CASSFFYEQYF.

The V gene is TRBV2, the J gene TRBJ2-1, with no clear D. This CDR3 contains 14 residues. Germline CDR1 and CDR2: SNHLY and FYNNEI. The germline V and J ends were trimmed by 2 bases and 6 bases, with 11 bases remaining between them. The CDR3 nucleotides are TGTGCCAGCAGTGAATGGACCGGACCCAATGAGCAGTTCTTC. Amino acids: CASSEWTGPNEQFF.

The rearrangement joins TRBV28 to TRBJ1-1; tentative D call: TRBD1 (5 bases). This CDR3 is 15 amino acids long. Trimming removed 2 bases at V and 4 bases at J, with 14 bases between. In germline, CDR1 is MDHEN, CDR2 SYDVKM. In DNA, the CDR3 is TGTGCCAGCAGTTTACCGGCAGGGTCTCTCACTGAAGCTTTCTTT. Its translation: CASSLPAGSLTEAFF.

The chain couples TRBV5-1 to TRBJ2-5, with TRBD2 matching over 10 bases. TRBJ2-7 matches the DNA end more closely, so the J call is doubtful. The CDR3 loop spans 15 amino acids. Germline CDR1 is SGHRS and CDR2 is YFSETQ. The CDR3 loop reads CASSLGASGRYEQYF. DNA of the CDR3: TGCGCCAGCAGCTTGGGCGCTAGCGGGAGATACGAGCAGTACTTC.

This clonotype was seen a handful of times. This chain connects TRBV20-1 to TRBJ2-3; the match to TRBD2 covers 12 bases. CDR1 is DFQATT, CDR2 SNEGSKA, per germline (reference sequence). This CDR3 is 20 amino acids long. V trimming: 4 bases; J trimming: 1 base; junction bases outside the gene matches: 18. The CDR3 nucleotides read TGCAGTGCTACCATTTCCCCTCTAGCGGGGGGGGACTTCGGCACAGATACGCAGTATTTT. Residues: CSATISPLAGGDFGTDTQYF.

There are a few counts of this clonotype. This chain joins TRBV20-1 and TRBJ2-1; 9 bases line up with TRBD2. This CDR3 is 15 amino acids long. The germline gives CDR1 DFQATT, CDR2 SNEGSKA (reference sequence). V gave up 5 bases and J gave up 6 bases; unmatched junction bases: 11. The CDR3 DNA sequence: TGCAGTGCTCAAAACAGGCGGGAGGGCTCCAATGAGCAGTTCTTC. Residues: CSAQNRREGSNEQFF.

Ten or more counts support this clonotype. This sequence joins TRBV29-1 and TRBJ2-1, with 7 bases that match TRBD1. The CDR3 extends over 12 amino acids. Germline V gene data show CDR1 as SQVTM and CDR2 as ANQGSEA. V lost 7 bases, J lost 7 bases, and 7 bases stayed unmatched. CDR3 DNA: TGCAGCGCCATAGACAGGGCGAATGAGCAGTTCTTC. It is translated as CSAIDRANEQFF.

The chain is built from TRBV20-1 and TRBJ2-2; no definite D call. Germline V gene data show CDR1 as DFQATT and CDR2 as SNEGSKA (reference sequence). The CDR3 has 12 amino acids. V lost 2 bases and J 3 bases, leaving 4 bases between the germline ends. Here the CDR3 DNA reads TGCAGTGCTAGACGAGACACCGGGGAGCTGTTTTTT. Its protein product is CSARRDTGELFF.

A remark on this clonotype: At one end, the junction sequence differs from germline, possibly due to a read error. This sequence joins TRBV9 and TRBJ2-7, with D perhaps TRBD2 (7 bases). The CDR3 is made up of 15 amino acids. Germline lookup yields CDR1 SGDLS and CDR2 YYNGEE. Here the CDR3 reads CTSSVGGDFSYEQYF. In DNA form, the CDR3 reads TGTACCAGCAGCGTAGGGGGGGACTTCTCCTACGAGCAGTACTTC.

This sequence joins TRBV5-1 and TRBJ2-1; TRBD1 matches 7 bases. Germline CDR1 and CDR2: SGHRS and YFSETQ. V trimming: 6 bases; J trimming: 5 bases; junction bases outside the gene matches: 8. The CDR3 is made up of 14 amino acids. CDR3: CASTPGGSDNEQFF. The CDR3 region has the DNA TGCGCCAGCACCCCAGGGGGTTCGGACAATGAGCAGTTCTTC.

The V call is TRBV20-1, the J call TRBJ2-7, with 8 nucleotides matching TRBD1. V lost 6 bases to trimming and J lost 3 bases; unmatched junction nucleotides: 10. The V gene's germline CDR1 is DFQATT and CDR2 SNEGSKA (reference sequence). There are 14 residues in the CDR3. The CDR3: CSAPKDRDFYEQYF. DNA of the CDR3: TGCAGTGCCCCAAAGGACAGGGACTTCTACGAGCAGTACTTC.

This clonotype was counted a few times. One end of the junction does not line up with germline, which may come from a read error. This chain joins TRBV24-1 and TRBJ2-3, with TRBD1 identical over 10 bases. Germline V gene sequence: CDR1 KGHDR, CDR2 SFDVKD. The CDR3 sequence is 16 residues long. The chain's CDR3 is CATSDPGTGVSDTRYF. DNA of the CDR3: TGTGCCACCAGTGATCCCGGGACAGGGGTTTCCGATACGCGGTATTTT.

This clonotype occurred a few times. V usage is TRBV7-6 and J usage is TRBJ1-5; 7 bases align to TRBD1. The CDR3 length is 16 residues. Germline CDR1 reads SGHVS; CDR2 reads FNYEAQ. The V segment lost 1 base and the J segment 4 bases; nucleotides outside the gene matches: 7. CDR3 in amino acids: CASSLVPGTVNQPQHF. Here the CDR3 DNA reads TGTGCCAGCAGCTTAGTCCCCGGGACAGTAAATCAGCCCCAGCATTTT.

V is TRBV10-1 and J is TRBJ2-3, with a tentative D call TRBD2 (7 bases). Germline lookup yields CDR1 WNHNN and CDR2 SYGVQD (reference sequence). Trimming shortened V by 3 bases and J by 0 bases, and 16 bases separated the two germline ends. The CDR3 runs 17 residues. CDR3 protein: CASSDVGGPSSTDTQYF. CDR3 DNA: TGCGCCAGCAGTGACGTCGGGGGGCCATCGAGCACAGATACGCAGTATTTT.